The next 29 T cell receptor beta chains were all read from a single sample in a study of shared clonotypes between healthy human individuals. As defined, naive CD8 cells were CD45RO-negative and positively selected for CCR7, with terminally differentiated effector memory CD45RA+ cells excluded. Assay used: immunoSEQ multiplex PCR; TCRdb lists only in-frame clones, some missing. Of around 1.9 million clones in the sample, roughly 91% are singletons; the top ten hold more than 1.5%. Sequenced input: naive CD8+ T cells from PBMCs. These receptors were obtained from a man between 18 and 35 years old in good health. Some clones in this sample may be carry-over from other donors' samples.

This chain's CDR3 is CASSQPGATTNYGYTF. In nucleotides, the CDR3 is TGCGCCAGCAGCCAACCAGGGGCGACGACCAACTATGGCTACACCTTC. The genes are TRBV4-3 and TRBJ1-2; D perhaps matches TRBD1 (6 bases). V lost 2 bases, J lost 2 bases, and 15 bases lay in between. Germline values: CDR1 LGHNA, CDR2 YSLEER. The CDR3 runs to 16 residues.

The CDR3 sequence is CASSTGTVEAFF. The CDR3 DNA reads TGTGCCAGCAGCACCGGGACCGTAGAAGCTTTCTTT. The rearrangement links TRBV5-6 to TRBJ1-1, with D perhaps TRBD1 (5 bases). The CDR3 loop spans 12 amino acids. Germline V CDR1 and CDR2: SGHDT, YYEEEE. V dropped 4 bases and J dropped 8 bases, with 12 bases sitting between them.

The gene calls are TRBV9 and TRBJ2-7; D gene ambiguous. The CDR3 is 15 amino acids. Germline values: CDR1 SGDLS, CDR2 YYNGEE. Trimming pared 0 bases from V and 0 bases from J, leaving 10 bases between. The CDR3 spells CASSVDGRSSYEQYF. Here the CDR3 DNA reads TGTGCCAGCAGCGTAGACGGGCGCAGCTCCTACGAGCAGTACTTC.

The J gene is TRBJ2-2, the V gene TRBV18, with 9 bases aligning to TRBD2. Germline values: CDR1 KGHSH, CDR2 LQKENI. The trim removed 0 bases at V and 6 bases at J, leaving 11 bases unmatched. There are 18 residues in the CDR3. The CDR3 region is CASSPPRLAGLLAGELFF. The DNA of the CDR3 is TGTGCCAGCTCACCACCTCGCCTAGCGGGACTATTAGCCGGGGAGCTGTTTTTT.

The CDR3 reads CASSKVGGFYNEQFF. In DNA, the CDR3 is TGTGCCAGCAGCAAAGTTGGGGGTTTCTACAATGAGCAGTTCTTC. The gene calls are TRBV21-1 and TRBJ2-1. TRBV21-1 is marked as a pseudogene. This CDR3 is 15 amino acids long.

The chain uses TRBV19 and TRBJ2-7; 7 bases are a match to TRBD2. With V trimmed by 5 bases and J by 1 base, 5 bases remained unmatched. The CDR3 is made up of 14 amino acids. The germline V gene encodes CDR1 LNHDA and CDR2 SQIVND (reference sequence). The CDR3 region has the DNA TGTGCCAGTAGTCTGGGACTACGATCCTACGAGCAGTACTTC. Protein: CASSLGLRSYEQYF.

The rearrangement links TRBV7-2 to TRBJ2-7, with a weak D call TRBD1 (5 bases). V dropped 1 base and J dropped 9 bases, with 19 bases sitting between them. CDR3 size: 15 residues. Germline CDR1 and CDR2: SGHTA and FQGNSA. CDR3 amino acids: CASSLGEDRANGQYF. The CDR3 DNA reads TGTGCCAGCAGCTTAGGGGAAGACAGAGCTAATGGGCAGTACTTC.

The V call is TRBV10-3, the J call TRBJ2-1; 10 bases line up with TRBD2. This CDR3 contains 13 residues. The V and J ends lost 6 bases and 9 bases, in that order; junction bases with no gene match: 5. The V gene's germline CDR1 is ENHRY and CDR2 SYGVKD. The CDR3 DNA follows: TGTGCCATCAGCCTAGCGGGAGATGCTGAGCAGTTCTTC. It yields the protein CAISLAGDAEQFF.

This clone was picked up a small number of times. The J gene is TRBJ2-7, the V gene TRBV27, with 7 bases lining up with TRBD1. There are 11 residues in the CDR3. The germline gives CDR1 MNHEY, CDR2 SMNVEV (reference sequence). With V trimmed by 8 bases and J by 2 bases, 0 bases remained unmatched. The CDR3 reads CASGTAYEQYF. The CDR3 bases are TGTGCCAGCGGGACAGCCTACGAGCAGTACTTC.

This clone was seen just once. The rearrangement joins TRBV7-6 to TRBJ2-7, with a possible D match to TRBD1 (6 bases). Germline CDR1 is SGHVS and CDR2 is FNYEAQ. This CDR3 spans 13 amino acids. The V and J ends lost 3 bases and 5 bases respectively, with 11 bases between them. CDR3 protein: CASSFMDRNEQYF. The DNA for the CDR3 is TGTGCCAGCAGCTTTATGGACAGAAACGAGCAGTACTTC. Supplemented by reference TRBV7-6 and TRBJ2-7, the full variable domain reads GAGVSQSPRYKVTKRGQDVALRCDPISGHVSLYWYRQALGQGPEFLTYFNYEAQQDKSGLPNDRFSAERPEGSISTLTIQRTEQRDSAMYRCASSFMDRNEQYFGPGTRLTVT.

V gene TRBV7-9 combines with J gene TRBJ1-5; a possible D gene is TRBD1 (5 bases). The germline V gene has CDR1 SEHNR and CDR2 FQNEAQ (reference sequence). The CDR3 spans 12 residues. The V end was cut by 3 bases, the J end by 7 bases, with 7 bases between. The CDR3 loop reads CASSFGAQPQHF. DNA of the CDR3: TGTGCCAGCAGCTTTGGGGCGCAGCCCCAGCATTTT.

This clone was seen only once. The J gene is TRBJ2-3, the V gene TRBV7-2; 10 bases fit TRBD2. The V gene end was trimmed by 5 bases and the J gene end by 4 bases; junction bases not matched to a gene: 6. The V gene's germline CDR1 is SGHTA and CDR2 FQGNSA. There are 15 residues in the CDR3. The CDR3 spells CASSQGLAVSDTQYF. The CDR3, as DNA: TGTGCCAGCAGCCAAGGACTAGCGGTATCAGATACGCAGTATTTT. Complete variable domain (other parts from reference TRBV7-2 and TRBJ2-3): GAGVSQSPSNKVTEKGKDVELRCDPISGHTALYWYRQSLGQGLEFLIYFQGNSAPDKSGLPSDRFSAERTGGSVSTLTIQRTQQEDSAVYLCASSQGLAVSDTQYFGPGTRLTVL.

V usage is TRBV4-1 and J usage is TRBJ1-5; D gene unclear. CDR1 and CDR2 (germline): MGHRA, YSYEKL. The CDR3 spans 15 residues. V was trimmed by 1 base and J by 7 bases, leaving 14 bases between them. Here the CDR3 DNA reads TGCGCCAGCAGCCAAGGGGTGGGCCTTCCGCAGCCCCAGCATTTT. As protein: CASSQGVGLPQPQHF.

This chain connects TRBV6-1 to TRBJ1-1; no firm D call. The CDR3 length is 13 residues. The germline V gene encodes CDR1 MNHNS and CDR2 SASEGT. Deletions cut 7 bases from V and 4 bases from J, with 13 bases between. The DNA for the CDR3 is TGTGCCAGCACGGGCGTCTGGGGCACTGAAGCTTTCTTT. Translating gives CASTGVWGTEAFF.

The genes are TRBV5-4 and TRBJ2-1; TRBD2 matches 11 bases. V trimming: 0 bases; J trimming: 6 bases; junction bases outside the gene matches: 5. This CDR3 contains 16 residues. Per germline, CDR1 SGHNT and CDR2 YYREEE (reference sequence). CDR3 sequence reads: CASSLGLAGGPNEQFF. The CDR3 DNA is TGTGCCAGCAGCTTGGGCTTAGCGGGAGGGCCCAATGAGCAGTTCTTC.

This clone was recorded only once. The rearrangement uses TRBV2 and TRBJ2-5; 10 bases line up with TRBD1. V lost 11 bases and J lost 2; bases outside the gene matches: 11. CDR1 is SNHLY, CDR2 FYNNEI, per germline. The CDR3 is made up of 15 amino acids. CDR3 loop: CAQHLRGQGQETQYF. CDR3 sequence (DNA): TGTGCCCAGCACCTAAGGGGACAGGGGCAAGAGACCCAGTACTTC. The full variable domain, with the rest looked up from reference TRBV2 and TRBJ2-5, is EPEVTQTPSHQVTQMGQEVILRCVPISNHLYFYWYRQILGQKVEFLVSFYNNEISEKSEIFDDQFSVERPDGSNFTLKIRSTKLEDSAMYFCAQHLRGQGQETQYFGPGTRLLVL.

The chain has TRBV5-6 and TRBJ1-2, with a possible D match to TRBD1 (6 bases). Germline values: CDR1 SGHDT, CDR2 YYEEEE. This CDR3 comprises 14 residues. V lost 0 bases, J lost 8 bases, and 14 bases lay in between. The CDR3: CASSLALGGQGYTF. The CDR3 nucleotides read TGTGCCAGCAGCTTGGCCTTGGGGGGCCAAGGCTACACCTTC.

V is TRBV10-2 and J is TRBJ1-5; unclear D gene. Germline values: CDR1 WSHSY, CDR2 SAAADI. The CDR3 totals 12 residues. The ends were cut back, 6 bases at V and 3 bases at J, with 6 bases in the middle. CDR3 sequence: CASSPFNQPQHF. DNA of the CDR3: TGCGCCAGCAGCCCATTCAATCAGCCCCAGCATTTT.

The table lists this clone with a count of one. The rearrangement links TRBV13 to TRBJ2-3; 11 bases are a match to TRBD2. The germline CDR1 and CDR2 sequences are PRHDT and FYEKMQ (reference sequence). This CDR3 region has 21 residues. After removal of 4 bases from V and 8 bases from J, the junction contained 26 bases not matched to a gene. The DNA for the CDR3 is TGTGCCAGCAGCTCGACTAAGATTAGCGGGAGGGCCGGACAAAGACGGAGTACGCAGTATTTT. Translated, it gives CASSSTKISGRAGQRRSTQYF.

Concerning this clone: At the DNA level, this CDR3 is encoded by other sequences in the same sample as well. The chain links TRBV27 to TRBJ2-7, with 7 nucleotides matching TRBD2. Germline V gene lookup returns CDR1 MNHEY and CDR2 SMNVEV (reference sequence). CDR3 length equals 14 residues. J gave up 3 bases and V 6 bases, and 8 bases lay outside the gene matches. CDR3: CASSLRGTGYEQYF. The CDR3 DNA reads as TGTGCCAGCAGCTTGCGGGGGACGGGCTACGAGCAGTACTTC.

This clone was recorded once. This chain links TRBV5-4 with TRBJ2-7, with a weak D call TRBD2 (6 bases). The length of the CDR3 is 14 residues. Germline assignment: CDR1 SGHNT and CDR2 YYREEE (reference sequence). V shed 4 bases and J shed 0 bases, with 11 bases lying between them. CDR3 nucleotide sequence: TGTGCCAGCAGCGCGGGGAGGAGCTCCTACGAGCAGTACTTC. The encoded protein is CASSAGRSSYEQYF.

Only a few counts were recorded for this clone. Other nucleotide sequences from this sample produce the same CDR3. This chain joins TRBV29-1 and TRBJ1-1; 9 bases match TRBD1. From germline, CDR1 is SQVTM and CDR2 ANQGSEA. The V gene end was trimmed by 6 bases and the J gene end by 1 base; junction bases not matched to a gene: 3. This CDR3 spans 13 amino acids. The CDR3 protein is CSVVDRGNTEAFF. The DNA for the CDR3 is TGCAGCGTCGTGGACAGGGGGAACACTGAAGCTTTCTTT.

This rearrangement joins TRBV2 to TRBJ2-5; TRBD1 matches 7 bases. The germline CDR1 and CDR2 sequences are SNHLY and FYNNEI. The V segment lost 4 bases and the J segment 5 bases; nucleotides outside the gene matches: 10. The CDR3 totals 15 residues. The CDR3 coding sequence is TGTGCCAGCAGTGTCCCTACAGGGGTTCGGGAGACCCAGTACTTC. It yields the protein CASSVPTGVRETQYF.

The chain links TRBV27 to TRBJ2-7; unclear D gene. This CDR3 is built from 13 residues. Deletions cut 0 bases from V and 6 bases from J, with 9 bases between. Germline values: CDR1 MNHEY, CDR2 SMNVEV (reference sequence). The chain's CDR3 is CASSLSWAGEQYF. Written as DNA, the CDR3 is TGTGCCAGCAGTTTATCGTGGGCCGGCGAGCAGTACTTC.

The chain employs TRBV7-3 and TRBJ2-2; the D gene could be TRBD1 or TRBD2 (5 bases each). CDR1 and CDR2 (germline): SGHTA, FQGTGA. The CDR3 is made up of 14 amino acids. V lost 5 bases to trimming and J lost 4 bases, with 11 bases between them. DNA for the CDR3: TGTGCCAGCAGCCGGGGCGGACCCACCGGGGAGCTGTTTTTT. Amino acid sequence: CASSRGGPTGELFF.

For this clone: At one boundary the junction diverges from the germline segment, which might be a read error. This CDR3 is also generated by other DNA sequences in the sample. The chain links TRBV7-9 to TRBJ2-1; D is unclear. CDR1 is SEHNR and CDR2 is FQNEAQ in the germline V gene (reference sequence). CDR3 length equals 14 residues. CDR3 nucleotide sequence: TGTGCCAGCAGTTTAGTCGAATCTTACAATGAGCAGTTCTTC. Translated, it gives CASSLVESYNEQFF.

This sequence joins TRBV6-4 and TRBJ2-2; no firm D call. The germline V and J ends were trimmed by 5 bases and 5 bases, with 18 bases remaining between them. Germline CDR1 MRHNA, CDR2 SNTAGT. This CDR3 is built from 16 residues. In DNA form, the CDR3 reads TGTGCCAGCAGTTCTAGTGCCGTCGGCGGAACCGGGGAGCTGTTTTTT. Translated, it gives CASSSSAVGGTGELFF.

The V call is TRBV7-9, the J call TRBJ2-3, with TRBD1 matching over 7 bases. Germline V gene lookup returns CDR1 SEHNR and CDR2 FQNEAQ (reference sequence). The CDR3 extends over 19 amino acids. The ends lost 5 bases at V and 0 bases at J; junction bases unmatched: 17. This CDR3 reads CASSHRGQVLSSSTDTQYF. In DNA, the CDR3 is TGTGCCAGCAGCCATCGAGGACAGGTTCTCTCCTCTAGCACAGATACGCAGTATTTT. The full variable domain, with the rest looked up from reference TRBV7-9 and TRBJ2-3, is DTGVSQNPRHKITKRGQNVTFRCDPISEHNRLYWYRQTLGQGPEFLTYFQNEAQLEKSRLLSDRFSAERPKGSFSTLEIQRTEQGDSAMYLCASSHRGQVLSSSTDTQYFGPGTRLTVL.

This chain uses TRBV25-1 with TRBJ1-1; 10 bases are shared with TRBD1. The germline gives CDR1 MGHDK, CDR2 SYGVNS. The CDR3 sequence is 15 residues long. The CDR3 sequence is CVGPKTGGPDTEAFF. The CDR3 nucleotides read TGTGTCGGACCTAAGACAGGGGGCCCAGACACTGAAGCTTTCTTT.